The TCR beta chain under discussion was sequenced for a study of blood T cell repertoires in COVID-19. Background on the study: Researchers got acute and convalescent COVID-19 samples from the United States, Italy and Spain. In each case, the material was cDNA or gDNA derived from T cells, B-cell-depleted T cells, or PBMCs.

Authors' data handling: Nucleated cell number was recorded as an estimate derived from reference gene primer amplification. Profiling relied on immunoSEQ multiplex PCR, and the TCRdb table lists in-frame clones only, not all of them. V and J calls and clone size follow that table, whereas D and trimming were derived from the DNA. This sample yields about 58,000 clones, of which 92% are seen a single time; 4.6% belongs to the top ten. This TCR was recovered from a man between 50 and 59 years old with active COVID-19. Sequenced input: peripheral blood.

In DNA form, the CDR3 reads TGTGCCAGCAGCTTTCGACGGACTCAAATCTCGAACTATGGCTACACCTTC. This sequence encodes CASSFRRTQISNYGYTF. The chain combines TRBV11-2 with TRBJ1-2, with D unresolved. This CDR3 contains 17 residues. Trimming left V 3 bases short and J 2 bases short, with 19 bases between. Germline values: CDR1 SGHAT, CDR2 FQNNGV.